One and the same sample provided the 31 T cell receptor beta chains below, sequenced in a study of blood T cell repertoires in COVID-19. Some clones are missing from TCRdb's copy, which holds only in-frame ones; the method was immunoSEQ multiplex PCR. The sample carries approximately 260,000 clones, under 90% recorded once. Sequenced input: PBMCs or T cells enriched from blood (not recorded which). All receptors come from a woman between 55 and 75 years old who had recovered from COVID-19.

This clone was observed once. The chain links TRBV4-1 to TRBJ2-3, with D maybe TRBD1 (6 bases). The V gene's germline CDR1 is MGHRA and CDR2 YSYEKL. CDR3 length: 16 amino acids. V dropped 4 bases and J dropped 0 bases, with 14 bases sitting between them. The CDR3 here is CASSRGWGPSTDTQYF. CDR3 bases: TGCGCCAGCAGCCGTGGATGGGGGCCTAGCACAGATACGCAGTATTTT.

CDR3 in amino acids: CASSELFGQGYEQYF. DNA for the CDR3: TGTGCCAGCAGTGAATTATTCGGACAGGGGTACGAGCAGTACTTC. V usage is TRBV6-1 and J usage is TRBJ2-7; 9 bases map to TRBD1. Germline V gene sequence: CDR1 MNHNS, CDR2 SASEGT. V shed 2 bases, J shed 4 bases, and the junction held 6 bases outside the gene matches. This CDR3 has 15 residues.

The V and J genes are TRBV13 and TRBJ1-4; a weak D match, TRBD1 (6 bases). Trimming took off 1 base at V and 6 bases at J, with 9 bases between the two ends. The V gene's germline CDR1 is PRHDT and CDR2 FYEKMQ (reference sequence). This CDR3 is built from 14 residues. As DNA, the CDR3 is TGTGCCAGCAGCTTAGACAGGGCCTATGAAAAACTGTTTTTT. Protein: CASSLDRAYEKLFF.

This clone was seen a few times. The chain carries TRBV5-8 and TRBJ2-3, with a tentative D call TRBD2 (6 bases). CDR3 length: 14 amino acids. V lost 2 bases to trimming and J lost 7 bases, with 14 bases between them. The germline V gene encodes CDR1 SGHTS and CDR2 YDEGEE. CDR3 bases: TGTGCCAGCAGCTTTTTAGCGGAAATTAATACGCAGTATTTT. It yields the protein CASSFLAEINTQYF.

This clone appeared a single time. CDR3 protein: CASSSSVTGNSPLHF. CDR3 bases: TGTGCCAGCAGCTCCTCAGTAACAGGGAATTCACCCCTCCACTTT. The chain has TRBV7-6 and TRBJ1-6; TRBD1 is a possible D gene (6 bases). The ends were cut back, 4 bases at V and 7 bases at J, with 14 bases in the middle. The CDR3 extends over 15 amino acids. Germline-derived CDR1 and CDR2 are SGHVS and FNYEAQ.

The V call is TRBV2, the J call TRBJ2-7, with 9 bases fitting TRBD1. CDR1 is SNHLY and CDR2 is FYNNEI in the germline V gene. The CDR3 is 14 residues long. J lost 2 bases, V lost 5 bases, and 4 bases had no gene match. The CDR3 DNA follows: TGTGCCAGCAGTACCGGGACAGGGCCCTACGAGCAGTACTTC. It is translated as CASSTGTGPYEQYF.

The V gene is TRBV28, the J gene TRBJ1-5; maybe TRBD1 (6 bases). The CDR3 totals 14 residues. V was shortened by 6 bases and J by 7 bases, with 16 bases between the two germline ends. Germline-derived CDR1 and CDR2 are MDHEN and SYDVKM. The DNA for the CDR3 is TGTGCCAGCAGGGGGCCGGGACAAAGGCAGCCCCAGCATTTT. The encoded protein is CASRGPGQRQPQHF.

The chain is built from TRBV7-9 and TRBJ2-1; 10 bases match TRBD2. Per germline, CDR1 SEHNR and CDR2 FQNEAQ (reference sequence). CDR3 length equals 16 residues. With V trimmed by 5 bases and J by 6 bases, 10 bases remained unmatched. The CDR3 DNA is TGTGCCAGCAGCGATACTAGCGGGATTCCCCCCAATGAGCAGTTCTTC. Its translation: CASSDTSGIPPNEQFF.

V and J are TRBV6-4 and TRBJ2-5; 13 bases are a match to TRBD2. Germline CDR1 and CDR2: MRHNA and SNTAGT. V lost 6 bases, J lost 6 bases, and 4 bases stayed unmatched. The CDR3 length is 14 residues. The CDR3, as DNA: TGTGCCAGCAGCGGGACTAGCGGGAAGAAGACCCAGTACTTC. Translated: CASSGTSGKKTQYF.

J is TRBJ1-1 and V is TRBV10-3, with a weak D call TRBD1 (6 bases). Trimming took 3 bases from V and 4 from J, leaving 6 bases between them. Per the germline V gene, CDR1 is ENHRY and CDR2 is SYGVKD. The CDR3 consists of 12 residues. The CDR3 DNA reads TGTGCCATCAGTGAACAGGGCACTGAAGCTTTCTTT. This gives the protein CAISEQGTEAFF.

V gene TRBV11-3 combines with J gene TRBJ2-3; D is undetermined. The V end lost 1 base, the J end lost 0 bases, and 5 bases lay between the germline ends. CDR1 is SGHNT and CDR2 is YENEEA in the germline V gene. The CDR3 covers 14 residues. The CDR3 sequence: CASSLGPSTDTQYF. The CDR3 bases are TGTGCCAGCAGCTTAGGGCCAAGCACAGATACGCAGTATTTT.

The V call is TRBV11-2, the J call TRBJ1-1, with D uncertain. This CDR3 has 16 residues. Germline lookup yields CDR1 SGHAT and CDR2 FQNNGV. Trimming shortened V by 5 bases and J by 2 bases, and 18 bases separated the two germline ends. DNA for the CDR3: TGTGCCAGCAGCCGCACGAGCGGCCAAACTAACACTGAAGCTTTCTTT. Its translation: CASSRTSGQTNTEAFF. Variable domain in full (rest from reference TRBV11-2 and TRBJ1-1): EAGVAQSPRYKIIEKRQSVAFWCNPISGHATLYWYQQILGQGPKLLIQFQNNGVVDDSQLPKDRFSAERLKGVDSTLKIQPAKLEDSAVYLCASSRTSGQTNTEAFFGQGTRLTVV.

This clone has just one count. V usage is TRBV4-1 and J usage is TRBJ2-7; D perhaps matches TRBD2 (6 bases). V was trimmed by 3 bases and J by 6 bases, leaving 12 bases between them. This CDR3 is built from 13 residues. CDR1 and CDR2 (germline): MGHRA, YSYEKL. The CDR3 loop reads CASSHGGGIEQYF. CDR3 sequence (DNA): TGCGCCAGCAGCCATGGAGGCGGGATCGAGCAGTACTTC.

CDR3 bases: TGTGCCAGCAGCTTATCGAGGAGCACAGATACGCAGTATTTT. Amino acid sequence: CASSLSRSTDTQYF. This sequence joins TRBV7-3 and TRBJ2-3; D is unclear. The CDR3 consists of 14 residues. V was shortened by 2 bases and J by 0 bases, with 6 bases between the two germline ends. The germline V gene encodes CDR1 SGHTA and CDR2 FQGTGA. Full variable domain (missing parts from reference TRBV7-3 and TRBJ2-3): GAGVSQTPSNKVTEKGKYVELRCDPISGHTALYWYRQSLGQGPEFLIYFQGTGAADDSGLPNDRFFAVRPEGSVSTLKIQRTERGDSAVYLCASSLSRSTDTQYFGPGTRLTVL.

This chain joins TRBV7-3 and TRBJ2-1; 7 bases are a match to TRBD2. This CDR3 contains 15 residues. The germline V gene has CDR1 SGHTA and CDR2 FQGTGA. Trimming took 0 bases from V and 4 from J; bases not matched to a gene: 3. CDR3 region: CASSLTRDYYNEQFF. The CDR3 bases are TGTGCCAGCAGCTTAACCCGGGACTATTACAATGAGCAGTTCTTC. The complete variable domain, with remaining parts taken from reference TRBV7-3 and TRBJ2-1, reads GAGVSQTPSNKVTEKGKYVELRCDPISGHTALYWYRQSLGQGPEFLIYFQGTGAADDSGLPNDRFFAVRPEGSVSTLKIQRTERGDSAVYLCASSLTRDYYNEQFFGPGTRLTVL.

In this sample, this clone turned up once. CDR3 sequence: CASSSGGSGNTIYF. CDR3 nucleotide sequence: TGTGCCAGCAGTTCGGGGGGTTCTGGAAACACCATATATTTT. This chain links TRBV28 with TRBJ1-3; D is perhaps TRBD1 (5 bases). The CDR3 runs to 14 residues. V was trimmed by 4 bases and J by 1 base, leaving 8 bases between them. Germline CDR1 is MDHEN and CDR2 is SYDVKM.

The chain couples TRBV3-1 (or the pseudogene TRBV3-2) to TRBJ2-7; D is perhaps TRBD2 (6 bases). Per germline, CDR1 LGHDT and CDR2 YNNKEL (reference sequence). This CDR3 is built from 16 residues. V lost 0 bases to trimming and J lost 9 bases, with 21 bases between them. CDR3 in DNA: TGTGCCAGCAGCCAAGACCCCCCTGGGCTAGCGAATAGGCAGTACTTC. Protein: CASSQDPPGLANRQYF.

This clone was picked up a small number of times. The chain uses TRBV6-6 and TRBJ2-7; TRBD2 matches 7 bases. The CDR3 is made up of 13 amino acids. Trimming removed 0 bases from V and 6 bases from J; junction bases left unmatched: 2. Germline-derived CDR1 and CDR2 are MNHNY and SVGAGI (reference sequence). The CDR3 protein is CASSYSSGVEQYF. CDR3 DNA sequence: TGTGCCAGCAGTTACTCGAGCGGGGTCGAGCAGTACTTC.

This clone was detected only a few times. The J gene is TRBJ2-2, the V gene TRBV7-6, with 11 bases aligning to TRBD1. J was trimmed by 4 bases and V by 5 bases; bases with no gene match: 6. The CDR3 spans 16 residues. Germline V lookup: CDR1 SGHVS, CDR2 FNYEAQ. The CDR3 is CASSARTGGGTGELFF. DNA of the CDR3: TGTGCCAGCAGCGCGCGGACAGGGGGCGGCACCGGGGAGCTGTTTTTT.

About this clone: This sample includes further DNA sequences coding for the same CDR3. The V and J genes are TRBV5-1 and TRBJ1-2; perhaps TRBD1 as D (5 bases). CDR3 length: 12 residues. Deletions cut 4 bases from V and 8 bases from J, with 12 bases between. The germline gives CDR1 SGHRS, CDR2 YFSETQ. The CDR3 loop reads CASSLGREGYTF. The CDR3 DNA is TGCGCCAGCAGCCTGGGACGGGAAGGCTACACCTTC.

The V gene is TRBV6-1, the J gene TRBJ2-2, with TRBD2 identical over 8 bases. This CDR3 spans 18 amino acids. The V gene end was trimmed by 1 base and the J gene end by 1 base; junction bases not matched to a gene: 8. The germline V gene encodes CDR1 MNHNS and CDR2 SASEGT. CDR3 DNA sequence: TGTGCCAGCAGTGAAGAAGGCGTAGCGGGGCGGAACACCGGGGAGCTGTTTTTT. As protein: CASSEEGVAGRNTGELFF.

This chain connects TRBV5-8 to TRBJ1-3; TRBD1 matches 7 bases. The CDR3 runs 15 residues. The ends lost 0 bases at V and 2 bases at J; junction bases unmatched: 2. CDR1 is SGHTS and CDR2 is YDEGEE in the germline V gene. CDR3 bases: TGTGCCAGCAGCTTGGGGGACAGAGCTGGAAACACCATATATTTT. Protein sequence: CASSLGDRAGNTIYF.

The genes are TRBV30 and TRBJ1-1; maybe TRBD1 (6 bases). Per the germline V gene, CDR1 is GTSNPN and CDR2 is SVGIG (reference sequence). This CDR3 spans 11 amino acids. Deletions cut 6 bases from V and 9 bases from J, with 14 bases between. As DNA, the CDR3 is TGTGCCTGCATACAGGGCAGGCAAGCTTTCTTT. Amino acids: CACIQGRQAFF.

This clone was detected a few times. V and J are TRBV7-5 and TRBJ1-4; the D call of TRBD1 is as the table states it, not checked on the DNA. TRBV7-5 is a recognized pseudogene. The CDR3 is made up of 14 amino acids. The CDR3 nucleotides read TGTGCCAGAAGCGTGACAGGGGGCAGAGAAAAACTGTTTTTT. Translating gives CARSVTGGREKLFF.

This chain links TRBV7-3 with TRBJ2-1; 10 bases line up with TRBD1. Germline trimming cut 5 bases from V and 4 bases from J; bases unmatched to any gene: 5. The CDR3 has 15 residues. CDR1 SGHTA and CDR2 FQGTGA come from the germline V gene. The DNA of the CDR3 is TGTGCCAGCAGCCAGGACAGGGGGGGTTACAATGAGCAGTTCTTC. This translates into CASSQDRGGYNEQFF.

Concerning this clone itself: Other DNA sequences in the same sample also yield this CDR3. In DNA, the CDR3 is TGTGCCAGCAGTTCGAGCCAGCCCCAGCATTTT. This translates into CASSSSQPQHF. V and J are TRBV28 and TRBJ1-5; D is ambiguous. Germline CDR1 reads MDHEN; CDR2 reads SYDVKM. The V gene lost 4 bases and the J gene lost 7 bases, with 5 bases spanning the gap. CDR3 length: 11 residues.

This chain connects TRBV28 to TRBJ2-7; 11 bases fit TRBD1. Looked up from germline, CDR1 is MDHEN and CDR2 is SYDVKM. This CDR3 spans 16 amino acids. V shed 6 bases and J 4 bases; nucleotides not matched to a gene: 11. CDR3: CASSYRPGTGGYEQYF. Written as DNA, the CDR3 is TGTGCCAGCAGCTACCGCCCCGGGACAGGGGGATACGAGCAGTACTTC.

The rearrangement links TRBV9 to TRBJ1-1, with D unclear. Trimming stripped 0 bases from V and 5 bases from J, with 11 bases between. CDR3 length: 14 amino acids. The germline V gene has CDR1 SGDLS and CDR2 YYNGEE. In DNA, the CDR3 is TGTGCCAGCAGCGTAGGTAAAATCGGGACTGAAGCTTTCTTT. This gives the protein CASSVGKIGTEAFF.

The V and J genes are TRBV12-3 or TRBV12-4 and TRBJ1-6, with D hard to call. The CDR3 has 12 residues. Trimming removed 7 bases at V and 9 bases at J, with 10 bases between. In DNA form, the CDR3 reads TGTGCCAGCACCCGTATCGGTTCACCCCTCCACTTT. Translating gives CASTRIGSPLHF.

The chain has TRBV29-1 and TRBJ2-2, with a tentative D call TRBD1 (6 bases). Between the trimmed V and J ends, which lost 6 bases and 3 bases, there was a span of 17 bases. The germline V gene encodes CDR1 SQVTM and CDR2 ANQGSEA. The CDR3 has 15 amino acids. The CDR3 region has the DNA TGCAGCGTGAAGATCTTGGCAGGGGACACCGGGGAGCTGTTTTTT. Amino acids: CSVKILAGDTGELFF.

This clone was seen only once. The V gene is TRBV30, the J gene TRBJ1-2, with 9 nucleotides matching TRBD1. The CDR3 is 11 residues long. CDR1 is GTSNPN, CDR2 SVGIG, per germline (reference sequence). V gave up 5 bases and J gave up 13 bases; unmatched junction bases: 8. CDR3: CAWDRGAGITF. Here the CDR3 DNA reads TGTGCCTGGGACAGGGGGGCCGGGATCACCTTC.